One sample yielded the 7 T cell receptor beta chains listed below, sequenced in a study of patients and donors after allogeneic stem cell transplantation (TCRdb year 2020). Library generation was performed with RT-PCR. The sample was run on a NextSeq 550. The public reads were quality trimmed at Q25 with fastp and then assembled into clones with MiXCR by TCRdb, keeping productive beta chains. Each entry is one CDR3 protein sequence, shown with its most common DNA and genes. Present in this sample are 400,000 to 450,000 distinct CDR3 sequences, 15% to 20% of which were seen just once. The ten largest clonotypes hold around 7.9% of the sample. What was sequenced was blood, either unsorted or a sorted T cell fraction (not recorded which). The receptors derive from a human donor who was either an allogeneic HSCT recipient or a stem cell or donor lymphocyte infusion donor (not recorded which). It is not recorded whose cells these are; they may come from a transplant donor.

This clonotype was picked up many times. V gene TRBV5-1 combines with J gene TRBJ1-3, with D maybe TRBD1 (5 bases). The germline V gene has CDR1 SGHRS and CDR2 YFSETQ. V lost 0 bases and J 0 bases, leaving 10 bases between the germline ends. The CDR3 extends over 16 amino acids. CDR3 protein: CASSLGGRSSGNTIYF. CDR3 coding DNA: TGCGCCAGCAGCTTGGGGGGACGGAGCTCTGGAAACACCATATATTTT.

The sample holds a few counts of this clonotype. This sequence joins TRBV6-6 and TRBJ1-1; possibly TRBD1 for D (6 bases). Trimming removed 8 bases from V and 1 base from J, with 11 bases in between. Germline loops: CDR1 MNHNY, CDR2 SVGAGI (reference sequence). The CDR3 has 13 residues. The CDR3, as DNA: TGTGCCAGCGGGGGACAACGGAACACTGAAGCTTTCTTT. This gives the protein CASGGQRNTEAFF.

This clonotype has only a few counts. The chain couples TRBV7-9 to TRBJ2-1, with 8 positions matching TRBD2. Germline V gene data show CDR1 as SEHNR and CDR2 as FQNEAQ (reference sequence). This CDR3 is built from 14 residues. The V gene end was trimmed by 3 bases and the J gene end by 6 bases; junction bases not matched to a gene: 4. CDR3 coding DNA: TGTGCCAGCAGCTTCCGGGAGGGCCGCAATGAGCAGTTCTTC. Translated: CASSFREGRNEQFF.

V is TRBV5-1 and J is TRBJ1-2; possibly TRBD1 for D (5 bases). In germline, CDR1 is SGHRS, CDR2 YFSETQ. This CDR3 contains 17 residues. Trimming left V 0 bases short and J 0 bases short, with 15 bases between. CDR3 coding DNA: TGCGCCAGCAGCTTGGAAGGGGCGGCGAGTACTAACTATGGCTACACCTTC. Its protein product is CASSLEGAASTNYGYTF.

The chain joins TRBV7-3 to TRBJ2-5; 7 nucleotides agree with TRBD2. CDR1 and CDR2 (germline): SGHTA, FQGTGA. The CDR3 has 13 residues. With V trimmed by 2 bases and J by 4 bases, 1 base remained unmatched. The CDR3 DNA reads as TGTGCCAGCAGCTTAGAGCGGGGAGAGACCCAGTACTTC. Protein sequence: CASSLERGETQYF.

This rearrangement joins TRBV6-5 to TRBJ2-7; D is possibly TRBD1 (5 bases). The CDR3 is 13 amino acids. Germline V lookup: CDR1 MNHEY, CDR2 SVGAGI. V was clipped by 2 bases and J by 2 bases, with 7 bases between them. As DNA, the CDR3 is TGTGCCAGCAGTTACCCAGGGACCTACGAGCAGTACTTC. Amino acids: CASSYPGTYEQYF.

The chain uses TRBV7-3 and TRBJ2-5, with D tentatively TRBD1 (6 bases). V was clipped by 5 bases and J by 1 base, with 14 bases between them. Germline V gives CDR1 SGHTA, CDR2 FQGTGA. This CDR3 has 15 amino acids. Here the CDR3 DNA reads TGTGCCAGCAGCCTACAGGGAAAGACCCAAGAGACCCAGTACTTC. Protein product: CASSLQGKTQETQYF.